This TCR beta chain is drawn from a study of T cell responses to AZD1222 COVID-19 vaccine. Study results and caveats: There were mostly white British donors and more females than males, and clonal diversity was possibly underestimated. Only a handful of AZD1222 recipients were seropositive at baseline.

Using immunoSEQ multiplex PCR, the repertoire was profiled, and TCRdb retains in-frame clones only, with some absent. The data hold over 120,000 clones, with just under 95% observed a single time. About this clone: Its antigen is as yet unknown.

This material consisted of peripheral blood, taken on day 0 of AZD1222 vaccination. This clonotype was obtained from an adult in good health.

This CDR3 is CASTRGVTTNEKLFF. As DNA, the CDR3 is TGCGCTTCGACGCGGGGGGTAACAACTAATGAAAAACTGTTTTTT. The genes are TRBV4-1 and TRBJ1-4, with D possibly TRBD1 on 5 matching bases. The CDR3 runs to 15 residues. Germline-derived CDR1 and CDR2 are MGHRA and YSYEKL.